This T cell receptor beta chain was observed in a study of T cells in localized non-small cell lung cancer. The germline gives CDR1 SGHKS, CDR2 YYEKEE (reference sequence). The CDR3 has 15 amino acids. V dropped 4 bases and J dropped 7; count of bases not matched to a gene: 10. Study-wide results and limits: Paired adjacent lung recovered a median about 60 of the top 100 tumor clones.

Produced via immunoSEQ multiplex PCR; TCRdb's table is partial and in-frame only. The sample contains approximately 30,000 clones, under 90% of which appear only once. Worth noting for this clone: As yet, its antigen is unknown.

J is TRBJ1-5 and V is TRBV5-5, with TRBD1 identical over 8 bases. Source: peripheral blood, taken before any cancer treatment. The source of this sequence is an older male donor with stage III lung adenocarcinoma. The CDR3 region is CASSKDREPFQPQHF. The CDR3 nucleotides are TGTGCCAGCAGCAAGGACAGGGAGCCTTTCCAGCCCCAGCATTTT.